The following is a TCR beta chain sequence with its context. Antigen unknown. TCRdb reanalysed the reads using MiXCR and keeps one entry per CDR3 protein. The sample carries roughly 220,000 distinct CDR3 sequences, around 40% recorded once. These data are taken from a study of T cell repertoires in cytomegalovirus infection. Study at large: Recently identified HLA-C-restricted and well-studied HLA-B-restricted CMV epitopes were used. Evidence of both CMV infection and a matching HLA type came from public TCR beta signatures. Findings of the study overall: HLA-C-restricted, CMV-specific TCR beta clonotypes were dominant ex vivo. Totalled public TCR beta family frequency picked out people who carried CMV plus the relevant HLA.

V lost 7 bases and J lost 4; bases outside the gene matches: 10. Looked up from germline, CDR1 is SEHNR and CDR2 is FQNEAQ (reference sequence). This CDR3 comprises 15 residues. The chain employs TRBV7-9 and TRBJ1-1; 9 positions agree with TRBD1. This specimen consisted of CD8+ T cells from cultured PBMCs, obtained from culture after CMV antigen stimulation. The clonotype was recovered from a human donor in good health (CMV status not recorded). Some clones in this sample may be carry-over from other donors' samples. The CDR3: CASNTRGQGGTEAFF. DNA for the CDR3: TGTGCCAGCAACACAAGGGGACAGGGCGGCACTGAAGCTTTCTTT.